These 5 T cell receptor beta chains share one sample of origin, sequenced in a study of blood T cell repertoires in COVID-19. Using immunoSEQ multiplex PCR, the repertoire was profiled, and TCRdb retains in-frame clones only, with some absent. The table shows roughly 50,000 clones, with roughly 87% occurring only once. Sequencing was performed on peripheral blood. The origin of the receptors is a woman aged 55-70 years with acute or convalescent COVID-19.

The rearrangement uses TRBV6-5 and TRBJ2-1, with 10 bases fitting TRBD2. Germline CDR1 is MNHEY and CDR2 is SVGAGI. The CDR3 is made up of 15 amino acids. V lost 6 bases and J lost 10; bases outside the gene matches: 12. The CDR3 region is CASRTEREGPEEQFF. The DNA for the CDR3 is TGTGCCAGCAGGACGGAGCGGGAGGGCCCGGAAGAGCAGTTCTTC.

The rearrangement uses TRBV2 and TRBJ1-4, with 12 bases identical to TRBD1. The V and J ends lost 6 bases and 14 bases, in that order; junction bases with no gene match: 16. CDR3 length equals 16 residues. Germline CDR1 SNHLY, CDR2 FYNNEI. The CDR3 coding sequence is TGTGCCAGCAGCCCCCCCCCGGGACAGGGGGCCGGTCAGCTGTTTTTT. Translating it yields CASSPPPGQGAGQLFF.

The CDR3 region has the DNA TGTGCCAGCAGCTTGAGATTAGTGTCAATCCAGGAGGGCACTGAAGCTTTCTTT. Its translation is CASSLRLVSIQEGTEAFF. The V call is TRBV5-6, the J call TRBJ1-1, with D uncertain. V lost 1 base, J lost 4 bases, and 23 bases lay in between. CDR3 length equals 18 residues. Looked up from germline, CDR1 is SGHDT and CDR2 is YYEEEE.

The chain recombines TRBV5-1 with TRBJ2-3, with a tentative D call TRBD2 (5 bases). The CDR3 contains 19 residues. V was trimmed by 0 bases and J by 2 bases, leaving 22 bases between them. The germline V gene has CDR1 SGHRS and CDR2 YFSETQ. The CDR3 loop reads CASSLVTKGWAVITDTQYF. CDR3 nucleotides: TGCGCCAGCAGCTTGGTGACTAAGGGTTGGGCAGTTATCACAGATACGCAGTATTTT.

This clone appeared a few times. The V and J genes are TRBV6-5 and TRBJ1-2, with TRBD1 identical over 9 bases. The ends lost 6 bases at V and 7 bases at J; junction bases unmatched: 12. This CDR3 contains 15 residues. Germline lookup yields CDR1 MNHEY and CDR2 SVGAGI. CDR3 sequence reads: CASRQRGTGRVGYTF. The DNA for the CDR3 is TGTGCCAGCAGACAAAGAGGGACAGGGAGGGTTGGCTACACCTTC.